These 14 T cell receptor beta chains were sequenced from one sample in a study of T cells in Graves' hyperthyroidism and ophthalmopathy. From RNA transcripts, TCR beta CDR3 regions were amplified. The HTBI primer set served for first-round RT-PCR of the TCR CDR3. TCRdb redid the calling of the multiplex PCR reads with MiXCR, one entry per CDR3 protein. The sample has around 800,000 distinct CDR3 sequences; more than 30% are singletons. Material: blood. The origin of the receptors is a man between 18 and 35 years old with Graves' hyperthyroidism.

The chain joins TRBV29-1 to TRBJ2-7, with TRBD2 matching 9 bases. The DNA end lines up better with TRBJ2-4; the J call may be wrong. The CDR3 extends over 15 amino acids. Per the germline V gene, CDR1 is SQVTM and CDR2 is ANQGSEA. The CDR3 DNA reads TGCAGCGTTGAAGTAAGTAGCGGGAGAGGAGACATTCAGTACTTC. This gives the protein CSVEVSSGRGDIQYF.

A remark on this clonotype: Its ends do not fully match the called genes, so a read error is possible. The chain links TRBV2 to TRBJ2-7; the D call may be TRBD1 or TRBD2 (5 bases each). This CDR3 has 15 amino acids. CDR1 is SNHLY and CDR2 is FYNNEI in the germline V gene. CDR3 DNA: TGTGCCAGCAGGTCGGGGCGTCCCCCGTCCTACGAACAGTACTTC. Translating gives CASRSGRPPSYEQYF.

The gene calls are TRBV11-2 and TRBJ1-5; D perhaps matches TRBD1 (5 bases). The CDR3 is 14 residues long. Between the trimmed V and J ends, which lost 3 bases and 7 bases, there was a span of 13 bases. Germline V lookup: CDR1 SGHAT, CDR2 FQNNGV. CDR3 DNA: TGTGCCAGCAGCTTTCCCGGGGGATGGCAGCCCCAGCATTTT. This sequence encodes CASSFPGGWQPQHF. The complete variable domain, with remaining parts taken from reference TRBV11-2 and TRBJ1-5, reads EAGVAQSPRYKIIEKRQSVAFWCNPISGHATLYWYQQILGQGPKLLIQFQNNGVVDDSQLPKDRFSAERLKGVDSTLKIQPAKLEDSAVYLCASSFPGGWQPQHFGDGTRLSIL.

This clonotype has only a few counts. One end of the junction varies from germline; a read error may be responsible. V and J are TRBV7-7 and TRBJ2-2; 13 positions match TRBD2. The CDR3 is made up of 17 amino acids. Per the germline V gene, CDR1 is SSHAT and CDR2 is FNYEAQ (reference sequence). The CDR3 sequence: CASSLGLAGDYTGELFF. The CDR3 DNA reads TGTGCTAGCAGCTTAGGACTAGCGGGGGATTACACCGGGGAGCTGTTTTTT.

This clonotype has a count of ten or more. The chain uses TRBV14 and TRBJ1-2, with TRBD1 identical over 7 bases. Germline CDR1 reads SGHDN; CDR2 reads FVKESK. The V and J ends lost 1 base and 4 bases, in that order; junction bases with no gene match: 3. The CDR3 totals 14 residues. The CDR3 region has the DNA TGTGCCAGCAGCCAAGCAGGGACAGCCTATGGCTACACCTTC. As protein: CASSQAGTAYGYTF.

Many counts were recorded for this clonotype. V gene TRBV25-1 combines with J gene TRBJ1-5; D uncertain. Per the germline V gene, CDR1 is MGHDK and CDR2 is SYGVNS. The length of the CDR3 is 13 residues. Trimming took 8 bases from V and 7 from J, leaving 15 bases between them. The CDR3 loop is CASGDGVGQPQHF. The CDR3 DNA sequence: TGTGCCAGCGGAGACGGGGTCGGACAGCCCCAGCATTTT.

This clonotype has ten or more counts. The J gene is TRBJ1-5, the V gene TRBV15, with D perhaps matching TRBD1 (6 bases). The CDR3 consists of 15 residues. Germline V gene sequence: CDR1 LNHNV, CDR2 YYDKDF (reference sequence). Trimming left V 0 bases short and J 3 bases short, with 9 bases between. The CDR3 is CATSRDRTDNQPQHF. CDR3 bases: TGTGCCACCAGCAGAGATAGGACAGACAATCAGCCCCAGCATTTT.

The chain is built from TRBV5-6 and TRBJ2-5; 9 positions match TRBD1. Germline V CDR1 and CDR2: SGHDT, YYEEEE. The CDR3 length is 17 residues. V lost 8 bases, J lost 4 bases, and 18 bases stayed unmatched. The CDR3 DNA follows: TGTGCCAGTAGTTCTCGCGCCGGGACAGGGAGACGAGAGACCCAGTACTTC. Protein: CASSSRAGTGRRETQYF.

A word on this clonotype: The junction differs from germline at one of its ends, possibly a read error. The gene calls are TRBV10-2 and TRBJ1-1; 8 positions match TRBD1. In germline, CDR1 is WSHSY, CDR2 SAAADI. This CDR3 has 14 residues. Here the CDR3 DNA reads TGTGCCAGCAGTTTAATCCAGGGGGCCGCTGAAGCTTTCTTT. Encoded protein: CASSLIQGAAEAFF.

The chain employs TRBV5-6 and TRBJ1-5; unclear D gene. Trimming took off 2 bases at V and 5 bases at J, with 17 bases between the two ends. From germline, CDR1 is SGHDT and CDR2 YYEEEE. This CDR3 spans 16 amino acids. The CDR3: CASSLLGGRPDQPQHF. CDR3 DNA: TGTGCCAGCAGCTTACTAGGTGGCAGACCTGATCAGCCCCAGCATTTT. Full variable domain (remainder filled in from reference TRBV5-6 and TRBJ1-5): DAGVTQSPTHLIKTRGQQVTLRCSPKSGHDTVSWYQQALGQGPQFIFQYYEEEERQRGNFPDRFSGHQFPNYSSELNVNALLLGDSALYLCASSLLGGRPDQPQHFGDGTRLSIL.

This clonotype has a handful of counts. The V and J genes are TRBV11-2 and TRBJ1-1, with unresolved D. Trimming cost V 4 bases and J 0 bases, with 12 bases left between them. This CDR3 contains 15 residues. Germline V gives CDR1 SGHAT, CDR2 FQNNGV. CDR3 sequence: CASSSIRNLNTEAFF. The CDR3 DNA reads as TGTGCCAGCAGCTCAATTCGAAATTTGAACACTGAAGCTTTCTTT. The full variable domain, with the rest looked up from reference TRBV11-2 and TRBJ1-1, is EAGVAQSPRYKIIEKRQSVAFWCNPISGHATLYWYQQILGQGPKLLIQFQNNGVVDDSQLPKDRFSAERLKGVDSTLKIQPAKLEDSAVYLCASSSIRNLNTEAFFGQGTRLTVV.

The chain carries TRBV20-1 and TRBJ2-7; the match to TRBD2 covers 12 bases. Trimming at V came to 5 bases and at J to 7 bases, leaving 18 bases not matched to a gene. The CDR3 spans 17 residues. Germline CDR1 and CDR2: DFQATT and SNEGSKA (reference sequence). CDR3 amino acids: CSAPFLTRLAGAGEQYF. In DNA, the CDR3 is TGCAGTGCTCCATTTTTAACCCGACTAGCGGGAGCGGGTGAGCAGTACTTC.

The sample holds many counts of this clonotype. The chain carries TRBV24-1 and TRBJ2-5, with a possible D match to TRBD1 (6 bases). The CDR3 contains 15 residues. The germline V gene encodes CDR1 KGHDR and CDR2 SFDVKD. The V end lost 4 bases, the J end lost 5 bases, and 16 bases lay between the germline ends. CDR3 coding DNA: TGTGCCACCAGTGAACAAGGACAGACTTGGGAGACCCAGTACTTC. Its protein product is CATSEQGQTWETQYF.

The V call is TRBV5-1, the J call TRBJ2-7; D might be TRBD1 (6 bases). Germline V CDR1 and CDR2: SGHRS, YFSETQ. The CDR3 runs to 14 residues. V lost 0 bases, J lost 5 bases, and 12 bases lay in between. The CDR3 loop reads CASSLARDNNEQYF. DNA of the CDR3: TGCGCCAGCAGCTTGGCAAGGGACAACAACGAGCAGTACTTC.